The clone carrying this T cell receptor (beta chain) has more than one count but fewer than ten. Its antigen is unknown. Trimming took 7 bases from V and 2 from J, leaving 17 bases between them. The CDR3 has 15 residues. The germline CDR1 and CDR2 sequences are MDHEN and SYDVKM. The sample belongs to a study of T cell repertoires in cytomegalovirus infection. Study findings and constraints: CMV carriers having the relevant HLA were flagged by cumulative public TCR beta family frequency.

TCRdb used MiXCR to reprocess the reads, holding one entry per CDR3 protein. The data hold under 300,000 distinct CDR3 sequences, with 15% to 20% observed a single time. The chain links TRBV28 to TRBJ2-5, with D possibly being TRBD1 or TRBD2 (6 bases each). This receptor was identified in a human donor in good health (CMV status not recorded). Some clones in this sample may be carry-over from other donors' samples. The material sequenced was CD8+ T cells from PBMCs. CDR3 in DNA: TGTGCCAGCACCCTCCGGAGGGGGAGGCAAGAGACCCAGTACTTC. Its translation is CASTLRRGRQETQYF. The full variable domain, its missing parts supplied by reference TRBV28 and TRBJ2-5, is DVKVTQSSRYLVKRTGEKVFLECVQDMDHENMFWYRQDPGLGLRLIYFSYDVKMKEKGDIPEGYSVSREKKERFSLILESASTNQTSMYLCASTLRRGRQETQYFGPGTRLLVL.